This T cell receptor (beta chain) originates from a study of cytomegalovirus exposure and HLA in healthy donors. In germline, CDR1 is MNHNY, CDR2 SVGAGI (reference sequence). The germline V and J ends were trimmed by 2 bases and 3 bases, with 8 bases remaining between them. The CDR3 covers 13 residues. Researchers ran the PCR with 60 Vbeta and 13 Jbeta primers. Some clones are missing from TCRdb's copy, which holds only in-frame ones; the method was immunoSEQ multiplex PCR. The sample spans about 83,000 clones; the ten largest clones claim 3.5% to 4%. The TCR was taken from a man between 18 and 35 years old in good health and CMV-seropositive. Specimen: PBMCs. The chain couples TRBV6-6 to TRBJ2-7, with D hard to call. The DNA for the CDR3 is TGTGCCAGCAGTTACGCTAGATTCTACGAGCAGTACTTC. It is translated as CASSYARFYEQYF.